The 23 T cell receptor beta chains below come from one sample, sequenced in a study of tumor-infiltrating lymphocytes in primary liver carcinoma. Blood RNA was derived from unsorted whole blood, and germline DNA was extracted too. Starting material of around 490 ng total RNA yielded TCR beta cDNA via a constant-region primer. Amplification in three nested multiplex PCR rounds with slightly modified ARM-PCR gave rise to TCR beta libraries. The two initial PCR rounds, roughly 9 cycles each, used TRBV1-TRBV30 forward and C-beta reverse primers. TCRdb independently ran MiXCR on the multiplex PCR reads; one entry per CDR3 protein. Of 310,000 or so distinct CDR3 sequences listed, roughly 61% are singletons. Sample: peripheral blood. The receptors originated from a man in his forties with primary liver carcinoma and hepatitis B virus infection.

Turning to this clonotype: One junction end disagrees with the germline gene, perhaps due to a read error. The chain couples TRBV29-1 to TRBJ2-3; D ambiguous. This CDR3 comprises 13 residues. Per germline, CDR1 SQVTM and CDR2 ANQGSEA. This CDR3 reads CSVGGSKVDTQYF. For the CDR3, the DNA is TGCAGCGTTGGAGGCAGCAAAGTAGATACGCAATATTTT.

This clonotype showed up many times. The chain uses TRBV6-2 or TRBV6-3 and TRBJ2-7, with 7 bases fitting TRBD2. CDR1 and CDR2 (germline): MNHEY, SVGEGT. J gave up 7 bases and V 2 bases, and 11 bases lay outside the gene matches. CDR3 size: 15 residues. The CDR3 spells CASSYLPGGSGEQYF. The CDR3 DNA is TGTGCCAGCAGTTACCTGCCCGGCGGGAGTGGAGAGCAGTACTTC.

About this clonotype itself: At one of its ends the junction is not consistent with the germline gene, which may arise from a read error. This chain connects TRBV6-1 to TRBJ1-5; no definite D call. CDR3 size: 18 residues. CDR1 is MNHNS, CDR2 SASEGT, per germline. In DNA, the CDR3 is TGTGCCAACAGTGCCGTAGTTAGTAGCCCCGGCTTAGTCAGCCCCCAGCATTTT. Its translation: CANSAVVSSPGLVSPQHF.

The gene calls are TRBV28 and TRBJ1-6, with no clear D. Germline CDR1 MDHEN, CDR2 SYDVKM. This CDR3 is 13 amino acids long. Trimming removed 4 bases from V and 11 bases from J, with 12 bases in between. Here the CDR3 DNA reads TGTGCCAGCAGTTCGGACCACCCCCCACCCCTCCACTTT. It translates to CASSSDHPPPLHF.

A note on this clonotype: This could be a read error, since a much larger clone is one nucleotide away. V gene TRBV11-2 combines with J gene TRBJ1-1; no definite D call. Germline CDR1 and CDR2: SGHAT and FQNNGV. The CDR3 consists of 15 residues. CDR3 nucleotides: TGTGCCACCAGCTTAGAATTTCAGGTGAGCACTGAAGCTTTCTTT. Its translation: CATSLEFQVSTEAFF.

With respect to this clonotype: The conserved final phenylalanine or tryptophan is absent from the CDR3, which likely points to a read error. No DNA is shown, since the ends of the CDR3 on it are uncertain; the CDR3 is the one TCRdb lists. V and J are TRBV11-2 and TRBJ2-7; TRBD1 was called by the table and not checked on the DNA. Inclusive of both ends, the CDR3 amounts to 13 amino acids. The germline CDR1 and CDR2 sequences are SGHAT and FQNNGV. CDR3 protein: CASSRDSFYEKYY.

Of note for this clonotype: Germline and junction disagree at one end, which may indicate a read error. The genes are TRBV11-2 and TRBJ2-3, with TRBD2 identical over 7 bases. The CDR3 is made up of 15 amino acids. The V gene's germline CDR1 is SGHAT and CDR2 FQNNGV. CDR3 sequence (DNA): TGTGCCTGCAGCCATAAAGCGGGGAACACGGATCCGCAGTATTTT. The encoded protein is CACSHKAGNTDPQYF. The full variable domain, with the rest looked up from reference TRBV11-2 and TRBJ2-3, is EAGVAQSPRYKIIEKRQSVAFWCNPISGHATLYWYQQILGQGPKLLIQFQNNGVVDDSQLPKDRFSAERLKGVDSTLKIQPAKLEDSAVYLCACSHKAGNTDPQYFGPGTRLTVL.

For the CDR3, the DNA is TGTGCCAGCAGCATAACTAGCGGGAATAGCAGCGAGCAGTACTTC. It specifies CASSITSGNSSEQYF. This sequence joins TRBV11-2 and TRBJ2-7; 10 bases align to TRBD2. The CDR3 runs 15 residues. Looked up from germline, CDR1 is SGHAT and CDR2 is FQNNGV. V dropped 5 bases and J dropped 6; count of bases not matched to a gene: 10.

This clonotype was recorded once. A junction boundary mismatches the germline segment, possibly from a read error. This chain uses TRBV7-2 with TRBJ2-2; 11 bases fit TRBD2. This CDR3 is 18 amino acids long. CDR1 is SGHTA and CDR2 is FQGNSA in the germline V gene. The CDR3 DNA reads TGTGCCAGCAGCTCAGTACTAGCGGGAGCCACGAACACTGGGGAGCTGTTTTTT. As protein: CASSSVLAGATNTGELFF.

Points on this clonotype: A much larger clonotype is one base distant, so this may be a read error. The chain is built from TRBV29-1 and TRBJ2-7, with TRBD2 matching over 11 bases. CDR3 size: 15 residues. Looked up from germline, CDR1 is SQVTM and CDR2 is ANQGSEA. CDR3 region: CSIERLAGSGGEQYF. The CDR3 bases are TGCAGCATTGAACGACTAGCGGGATCTGGTGGAGAGCAGTACTTC.

This clonotype has more than one count but fewer than ten. V usage is TRBV12-3 or TRBV12-4 and J usage is TRBJ1-5, with D possibly matching TRBD1 (6 bases). Deletions cut 6 bases from V and 2 bases from J, with 11 bases between. The CDR3 spans 14 residues. The CDR3 protein is CASSMDRGNQPQHF. In DNA form, the CDR3 reads TGTGCCAGCAGCATGGACAGAGGCAATCAGCCCCAGCATTTT.

This clonotype is a singleton in its sample. The V gene is TRBV25-1, the J gene TRBJ2-7; D possibly corresponds to TRBD1 (5 bases). The V and J ends lost 6 bases and 8 bases respectively, with 23 bases between them. The CDR3 is made up of 15 amino acids. Germline CDR1 and CDR2: MGHDK and SYGVNS. Written as DNA, the CDR3 is TGTGCCAGCAGAGGTAATGCAGGGTCCGTGAACAAGCAGTACTTC. This sequence encodes CASRGNAGSVNKQYF.

The rearrangement uses TRBV5-4 and TRBJ2-7; maybe TRBD2 (5 bases). CDR1 is SGHNT, CDR2 YYREEE, per germline (reference sequence). Trimming took off 0 bases at V and 0 bases at J, with 10 bases between the two ends. The CDR3 has 15 amino acids. CDR3 sequence (DNA): TGTGCCAGCAGCTTGGGTGGGAGTGGCTCCTACGAGCAGTACTTC. Its translation is CASSLGGSGSYEQYF.

This clonotype has a single count. The rearrangement joins TRBV5-1 to TRBJ1-3, with D possibly TRBD1 on 6 matching bases. The germline gives CDR1 SGHRS, CDR2 YFSETQ. This CDR3 region has 15 residues. The V and J ends lost 4 bases and 3 bases respectively, with 14 bases between them. The CDR3 loop reads CASSPRTGSGNTIYF. The DNA for the CDR3 is TGCGCCAGCAGCCCTCGAACAGGGAGTGGAAACACCATATATTTT.

The CDR3: CAWSVPGAAKNIQYF. The CDR3 nucleotides read TGTGCCTGGAGTGTCCCGGGGGCCGCCAAAAACATTCAGTACTTC. The chain carries TRBV30 and TRBJ2-4; D possibly uses TRBD1 or TRBD2 (6 bases each). Per the germline V gene, CDR1 is GTSNPN and CDR2 is SVGIG (reference sequence). The V and J ends lost 0 bases and 1 base respectively, with 10 bases between them. This CDR3 has 15 residues.

This clonotype has just a few counts. This may come from a read error, since a much larger clone is one base off. The chain joins TRBV6-5 to TRBJ2-4, with D hard to call. Trimming took off 6 bases at V and 4 bases at J, with 16 bases between the two ends. The germline CDR1 and CDR2 sequences are MNHEY and SVGAGI. The CDR3 runs to 15 residues. CDR3 coding DNA: TGTGCCAGCAGCCGTGACATGGACCCTAAAAACATTCAGTACTTC. Residues: CASSRDMDPKNIQYF.

A note on this clonotype: Germline and junction disagree at one end, which may indicate a read error. This chain links TRBV29-1 with TRBJ2-3, with 7 positions matching TRBD2. The germline gives CDR1 SQVTM, CDR2 ANQGSEA. The CDR3 sequence is 13 residues long. The CDR3 region is CSTIGGSTDTQYF. In nucleotides, the CDR3 is TGCAGCACCATAGGCGGGAGCACAGATACACAGTATTTT.

Concerning this clonotype: One end of the junction does not line up with germline, which may come from a read error. The chain is built from TRBV4-3 and TRBJ2-1; D is undetermined. The length of the CDR3 is 14 residues. The V gene's germline CDR1 is LGHNA and CDR2 YSLEER. In nucleotides, the CDR3 is TGCTCCAGCAGCCCCGACTTCTACCCCAATGAGCAGTTCTTC. Translation: CSSSPDFYPNEQFF.

Comment on this clonotype: This may stem from a read error, because a much larger clone lies one nucleotide away. The genes are TRBV6-5 and TRBJ1-1, with 8 positions matching TRBD1. The junction had 6 bases not matched to a gene; V was cut back by 5 bases and J by 4 bases. This CDR3 has 14 residues. Germline V lookup: CDR1 MNHEY, CDR2 SVGAGI. In DNA, the CDR3 is TGTGCCAGCAGTCTAGCGGGGACAGGCACTGAAGCTTTCTTT. Translating gives CASSLAGTGTEAFF.

A word on this clonotype: The conserved phenylalanine or tryptophan is not found at the CDR3 terminus, so this likely reflects a read error. V and J are TRBV29-1 and TRBJ2-7; D is perhaps TRBD1 (5 bases). V was shortened by 0 bases and J by 5 bases, with 17 bases between the two germline ends. CDR3 length: 15 residues. The V gene's germline CDR1 is SQVTM and CDR2 ANQGSEA. The CDR3 reads CSVEDVLHGANEQYL. The CDR3 DNA reads as TGCAGCGTTGAAGATGTATTGCATGGGGCAAACGAGCAGTACCTC.

As for this clonotype: Relative to the germline gene, one junction end is altered; a read error may explain this. The chain has TRBV30 and TRBJ2-5, with 9 nucleotides matching TRBD2. Per germline, CDR1 GTSNPN and CDR2 SVGIG (reference sequence). The CDR3 loop spans 13 amino acids. CDR3 loop: CAWGREGQGTQYF. The CDR3 nucleotides are TGTGCCTGGGGGCGGGAGGGCCAAGGGACCCAGTACTTC.

With respect to this clonotype: An end of the junction differs from the germline gene, which may be a read error. This chain connects TRBV11-1 to TRBJ2-3, with D possibly being TRBD1 (6 bases). Germline V lookup: CDR1 SGHAT, CDR2 FQDESV (reference sequence). CDR3 length equals 14 residues. CDR3 sequence: CTSSDRYRGDTQYF. CDR3 DNA: TGTACCAGTAGCGACAGGTACCGAGGGGATACGCAGTATTTT.

Of note for this clonotype: A clone one base away is much larger, so this may be a read error. The genes are TRBV29-1 and TRBJ1-2; unclear D gene. Per the germline V gene, CDR1 is SQVTM and CDR2 is ANQGSEA. The CDR3 contains 13 residues. The CDR3 DNA is TGCGGCGTCGGGGAGCAGGCTAACTATGGCTACACCTTC. Translated, it gives CGVGEQANYGYTF.